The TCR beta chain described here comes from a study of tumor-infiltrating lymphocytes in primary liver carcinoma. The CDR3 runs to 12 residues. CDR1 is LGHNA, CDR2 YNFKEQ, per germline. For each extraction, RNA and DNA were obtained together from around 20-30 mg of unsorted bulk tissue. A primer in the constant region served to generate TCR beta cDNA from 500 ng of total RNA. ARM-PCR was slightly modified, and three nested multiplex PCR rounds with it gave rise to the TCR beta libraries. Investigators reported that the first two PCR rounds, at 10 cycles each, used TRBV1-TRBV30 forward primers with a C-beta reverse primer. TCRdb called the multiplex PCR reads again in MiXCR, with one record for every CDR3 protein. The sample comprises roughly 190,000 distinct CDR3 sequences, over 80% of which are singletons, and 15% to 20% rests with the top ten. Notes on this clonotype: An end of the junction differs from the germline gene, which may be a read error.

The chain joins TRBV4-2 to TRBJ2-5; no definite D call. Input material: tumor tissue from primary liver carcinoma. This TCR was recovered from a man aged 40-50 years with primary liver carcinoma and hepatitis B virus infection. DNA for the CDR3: TGTGCCGGCAGCGAATGGGGAGAGACCCAGTACTTC. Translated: CAGSEWGETQYF.